This T cell receptor beta chain comes out of a study of T cells in Graves' hyperthyroidism and ophthalmopathy. The CDR3 has 16 residues. The germline CDR1 and CDR2 sequences are SSHAT and FNYEAQ (reference sequence). Study-wide results and caveats: Model predictions of ophthalmopathy came a median around 6.5 months before onset.

The cohort's ophthalmopathy patients, a group with duration under 3 months, had a Clinical Activity Score of at least 3 and a NOSPECS grade of at least 4. The study left out patients who had uncontrolled infection, other autoimmune disease, pregnancy or lactation. The authors took PBMCs from roughly 10 ml fresh peripheral blood. With regard to this clonotype: What it recognizes is unknown. An end of the junction does not agree with germline; a read error may underlie this.

What was amplified from RNA transcripts were TCR beta CDR3 regions. An initial round of RT-PCR targeting the TCR CDR3 relied on the HTBI primer set. TCRdb independently ran MiXCR on the multiplex PCR reads; one entry per CDR3 protein. The sample lists around 600,000 distinct CDR3 sequences, roughly 15% occurring once. The V call is TRBV7-7, the J call TRBJ2-4; D is perhaps TRBD1 or TRBD2 (6 bases each). Material: blood. The receptor comes from a woman aged 45-65 years with Graves' ophthalmopathy. The CDR3 reads CASSAGQILAKNIQYF. As DNA, the CDR3 is TGTGCTAGCAGCGCGGGACAAATTCTAGCCAAAAACATTCAGTACTTC.